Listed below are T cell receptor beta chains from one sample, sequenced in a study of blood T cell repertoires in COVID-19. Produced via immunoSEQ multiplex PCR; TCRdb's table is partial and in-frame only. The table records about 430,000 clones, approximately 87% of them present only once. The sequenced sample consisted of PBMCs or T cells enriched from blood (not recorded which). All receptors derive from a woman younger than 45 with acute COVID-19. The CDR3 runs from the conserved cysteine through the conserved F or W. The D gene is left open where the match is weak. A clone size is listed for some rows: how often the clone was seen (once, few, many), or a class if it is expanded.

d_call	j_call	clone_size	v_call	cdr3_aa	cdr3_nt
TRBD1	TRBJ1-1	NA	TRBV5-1	CASSVKGADTEAFF	TGCGCCAGCAGCGTAAAGGGGGCGGACACTGAAGCTTTCTTT
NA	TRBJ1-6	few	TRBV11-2	CASSLGLAGNNSPLHF	TGTGCCAGCAGCTTAGGCCTCGCAGGGAATAATTCACCCCTCCACTTT
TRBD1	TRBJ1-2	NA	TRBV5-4	CASSNAGGGNYGYTF	TGTGCCAGCAGCAACGCAGGGGGCGGCAACTATGGCTACACCTTC
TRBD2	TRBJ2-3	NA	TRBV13	CASSLRLAGGPTSTDTQYF	TGTGCCAGCAGCTTAAGACTAGCGGGGGGACCTACTAGCACAGATACGCAGTATTTT
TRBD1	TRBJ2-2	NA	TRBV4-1	CASSLTGGHAGELFF	TGCGCCAGCAGCCTGACAGGGGGGCACGCCGGGGAGCTGTTTTTT
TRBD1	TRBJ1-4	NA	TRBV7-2	CASRNPGQNEKLFF	TGTGCCAGCAGGAATCCGGGACAGAATGAAAAACTGTTTTTT
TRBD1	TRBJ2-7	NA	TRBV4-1	CASSQNSGTAYEQYF	TGCGCCAGCAGCCAAAATTCCGGGACAGCCTACGAGCAGTACTTC
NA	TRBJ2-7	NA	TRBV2	CASSTSRMGYEQYF	TGTGCCAGCAGTACCTCTAGGATGGGCTACGAGCAGTACTTC
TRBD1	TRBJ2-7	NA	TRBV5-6	CASSLDYTGQIYEQYF	TGTGCCAGCAGCTTGGACTACACGGGACAGATCTACGAGCAGTACTTC
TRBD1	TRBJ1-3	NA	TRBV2	CASGNRGRTGNTIYF	TGTGCCAGCGGAAACAGGGGGCGAACTGGAAACACCATATATTTT
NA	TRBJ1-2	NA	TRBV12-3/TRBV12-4	CASSPQPIEGYTF	TGTGCCAGCAGTCCCCAACCTATAGAAGGCTACACCTTC
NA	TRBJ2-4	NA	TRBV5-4	CASSKQGVVYF	TGTGCCAGCAGCAAACAGGGTGTAGTGTACTTC
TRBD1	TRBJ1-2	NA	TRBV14	CASRSGQGYGYTF	TGTGCCAGCAGATCTGGACAGGGCTATGGCTACACCTTC
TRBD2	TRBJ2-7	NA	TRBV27	CAVGPGRGYEQYF	TGTGCCGTAGGGCCAGGGAGGGGATACGAGCAGTACTTC
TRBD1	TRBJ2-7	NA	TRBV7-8	CASSLAQGQGVPYEQYF	TGTGCCAGCAGCTTAGCGCAGGGACAGGGGGTACCCTACGAGCAGTACTTC
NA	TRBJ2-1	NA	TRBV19	CASSNLPTRNEQFF	TGTGCCAGTAGTAACCTCCCAACTCGGAATGAGCAGTTCTTC
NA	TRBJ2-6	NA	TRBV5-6	CASSLVPGGGSGANVLTF	TGTGCCAGCAGCTTGGTACCGGGGGGCGGCTCTGGGGCCAACGTCCTGACTTTC
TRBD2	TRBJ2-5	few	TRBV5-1	CASSLATSGGIWETQYF	TGCGCCAGCAGCTTGGCCACTAGCGGGGGGATATGGGAGACCCAGTACTTC
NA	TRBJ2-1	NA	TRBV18	CASSPGGAAYNEQFF	TGTGCCAGCTCACCCGGGGGAGCTGCCTACAATGAGCAGTTCTTC
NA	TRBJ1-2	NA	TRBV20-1	CSASRTAYGYTF	TGCAGTGCTAGTAGGACAGCTTATGGCTACACCTTC
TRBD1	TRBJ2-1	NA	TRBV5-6	CASSSRTGSYNEQFF	TGTGCCAGCAGCTCGAGGACAGGGTCCTACAATGAGCAGTTCTTC
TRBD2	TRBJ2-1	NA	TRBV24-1	CATSDPSSGGGTYNEQFF	TGTGCCACCAGTGATCCATCTAGCGGCGGTGGAACCTACAATGAGCAGTTCTTC
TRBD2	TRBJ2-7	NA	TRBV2	CASSVGSGGYEQYF	TGTGCCAGCAGTGTCGGTAGCGGGGGCTACGAGCAGTACTTC
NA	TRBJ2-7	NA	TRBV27	CATTLRGTAALYEQYF	TGTGCCACCACATTAAGGGGGACGGCCGCTCTGTACGAGCAGTACTTC
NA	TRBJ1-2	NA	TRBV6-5	CASSYFAGVDGYTF	TGTGCCAGCAGTTACTTCGCAGGGGTTGATGGCTACACCTTC
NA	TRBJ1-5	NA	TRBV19	CASSMADYQPQHF	TGTGCCAGTAGTATGGCAGATTATCAGCCCCAGCATTTT
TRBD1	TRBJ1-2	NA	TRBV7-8	CASSSRTGFGYTF	TGTGCCAGCAGCTCAAGGACAGGGTTTGGCTACACCTTC
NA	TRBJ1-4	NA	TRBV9	CASSVGGNEKLFF	TGTGCCAGCAGCGTAGGCGGTAATGAAAAACTGTTTTTT
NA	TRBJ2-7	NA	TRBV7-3	CASSPTPTTSYEQYF	TGTGCCAGCAGCCCCACCCCGACAACCTCCTACGAGCAGTACTTC
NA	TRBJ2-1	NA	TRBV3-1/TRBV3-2	CASSQASAGLDEQFF	TGTGCCAGCAGCCAAGCTTCCGCGGGGCTAGATGAGCAGTTCTTC
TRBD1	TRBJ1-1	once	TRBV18	CASSPKTGSNTEAFF	TGTGCCAGCTCACCCAAGACAGGGTCGAACACTGAAGCTTTCTTT
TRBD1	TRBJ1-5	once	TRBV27	CASSRTGYDQPQHF	TGTGCCAGCAGTCGGACAGGGTACGATCAGCCCCAGCATTTT
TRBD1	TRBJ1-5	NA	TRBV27	CASTKTGANQPQHF	TGTGCCAGCACCAAGACAGGGGCCAATCAGCCCCAGCATTTT
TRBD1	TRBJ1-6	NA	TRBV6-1	CASSDHRGSSPLHF	TGTGCCAGCAGTGACCACAGGGGAAGTTCACCCCTCCACTTT
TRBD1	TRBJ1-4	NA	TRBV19	CASRKRGQGDEKLFF	TGTGCCAGTAGAAAAAGGGGACAGGGTGATGAAAAACTGTTTTTT
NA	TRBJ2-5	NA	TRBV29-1	CSVDIQETQYF	TGCAGCGTTGATATTCAAGAGACCCAGTACTTC
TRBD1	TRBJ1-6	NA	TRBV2	CASREDRANNSPLHF	TGTGCCAGCAGGGAAGACAGGGCCAATAATTCACCCCTCCACTTT
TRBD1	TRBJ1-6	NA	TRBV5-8	CASSLSRGRSNSPLHF	TGTGCCAGCAGCTTATCGAGGGGGCGATCTAATTCACCCCTCCACTTT
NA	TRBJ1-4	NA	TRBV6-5	CAGLQVSLEKLFF	TGTGCCGGATTACAGGTTAGTCTGGAAAAACTGTTTTTT
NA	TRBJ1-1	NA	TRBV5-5	CASSQAVMNTEAFF	TGTGCCAGCAGCCAAGCGGTAATGAACACTGAAGCTTTCTTT
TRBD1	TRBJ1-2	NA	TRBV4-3	CASSQDRRQGHGYTF	TGCGCCAGCAGCCAAGACCGGAGACAGGGACATGGCTACACCTTC
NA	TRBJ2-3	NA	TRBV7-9	CASAKPNTDTQYF	TGTGCCAGCGCTAAGCCGAACACAGATACGCAGTATTTT
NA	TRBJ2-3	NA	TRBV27	CASRDSRGSLRDTQYF	TGTGCCAGCAGAGATAGCAGGGGTTCGCTTCGGGATACGCAGTATTTT
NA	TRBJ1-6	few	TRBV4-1	CASSAGGQAAASALHF	TGCGCCAGCAGCGCAGGCGGGCAGGCTGCTGCGAGTGCGCTCCACTTT
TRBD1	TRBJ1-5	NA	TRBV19	CASSTRSGQGINQPQHF	TGTGCCAGTAGTACGCGCTCCGGACAGGGGATTAATCAGCCCCAGCATTTT
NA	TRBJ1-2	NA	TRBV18	CASSPPPGVANYGYTF	TGTGCCAGCTCACCACCCCCAGGGGTCGCTAACTATGGCTACACCTTC
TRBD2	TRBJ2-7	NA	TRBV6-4	CASSDSIAGGLSYEQYF	TGTGCCAGCAGTGACTCGATAGCGGGGGGCCTCTCCTACGAGCAGTACTTC
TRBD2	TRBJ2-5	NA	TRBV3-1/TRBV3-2	CASSSFAGGLETQYF	TGTGCCAGCAGCTCTTTCGCGGGGGGGCTGGAGACCCAGTACTTC
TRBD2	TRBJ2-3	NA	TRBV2	CASTSSGGATDTQYF	TGTGCCAGCACTTCCAGCGGGGGGGCCACAGATACGCAGTATTTT
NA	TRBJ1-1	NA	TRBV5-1	CASSSGYREMNTEAFF	TGCGCCAGCAGCAGTGGGTACAGGGAGATGAACACTGAAGCTTTCTTT
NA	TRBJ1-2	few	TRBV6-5	CASKFLPAGDYGYTF	TGTGCCAGTAAGTTCCTGCCAGCGGGGGACTATGGCTACACCTTC
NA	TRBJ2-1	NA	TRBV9	CASSVVWGPYNEQFF	TGTGCCAGCAGCGTAGTATGGGGCCCCTACAATGAGCAGTTCTTC
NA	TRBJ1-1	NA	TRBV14	CASSRQLNTEAFF	TGTGCCAGCAGCCGACAGTTGAACACTGAAGCTTTCTTT
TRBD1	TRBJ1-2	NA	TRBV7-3	CASSPRQGHYGYTF	TGTGCCAGCAGCCCAAGACAGGGCCACTATGGCTACACCTTC
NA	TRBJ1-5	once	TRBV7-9	CASSLGQDQPQHF	TGTGCCAGCAGCTTAGGACAGGACCAGCCCCAGCATTTT
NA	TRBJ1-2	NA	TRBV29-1	CSVDSGPYTF	TGCAGCGTTGATTCAGGGCCCTACACCTTC